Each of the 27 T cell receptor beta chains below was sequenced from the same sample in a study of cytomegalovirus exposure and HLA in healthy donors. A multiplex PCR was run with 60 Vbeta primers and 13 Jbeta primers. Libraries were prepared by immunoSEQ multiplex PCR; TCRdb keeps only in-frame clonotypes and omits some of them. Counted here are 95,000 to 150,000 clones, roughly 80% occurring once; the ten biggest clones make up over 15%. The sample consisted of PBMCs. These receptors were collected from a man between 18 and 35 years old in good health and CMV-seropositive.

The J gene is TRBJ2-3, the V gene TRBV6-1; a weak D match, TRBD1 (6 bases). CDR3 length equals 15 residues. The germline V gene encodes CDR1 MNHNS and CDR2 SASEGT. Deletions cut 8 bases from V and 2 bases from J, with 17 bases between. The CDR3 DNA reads TGTGCCAGCCGCTCCCGGGACATCACCACAGATACGCAGTATTTT. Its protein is CASRSRDITTDTQYF.

The CDR3 nucleotides are TGTGCCAGCAGACCCAAGGGGGGGCCACGGGATGGCTACACCTTC. As protein: CASRPKGGPRDGYTF. V is TRBV13 and J is TRBJ1-2, with D possibly being TRBD1 (6 bases). From germline, CDR1 is PRHDT and CDR2 FYEKMQ (reference sequence). The CDR3 is 15 amino acids. V lost 6 bases to trimming and J lost 6 bases, with 20 bases between them.

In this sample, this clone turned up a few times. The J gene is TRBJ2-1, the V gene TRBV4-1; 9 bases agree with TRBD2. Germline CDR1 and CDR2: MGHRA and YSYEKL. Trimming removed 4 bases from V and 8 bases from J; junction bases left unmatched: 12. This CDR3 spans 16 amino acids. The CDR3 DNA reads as TGCGCCAGCAGCCTCCAAGCGGCGGGGGGGCCAGATGAGCAGTTCTTC. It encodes CASSLQAAGGPDEQFF.

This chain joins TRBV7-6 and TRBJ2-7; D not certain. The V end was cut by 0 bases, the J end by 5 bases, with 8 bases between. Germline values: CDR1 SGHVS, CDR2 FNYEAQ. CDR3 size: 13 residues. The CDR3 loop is CASSLAPADEQYF. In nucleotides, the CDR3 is TGTGCCAGCAGCTTAGCCCCTGCGGACGAGCAGTACTTC.

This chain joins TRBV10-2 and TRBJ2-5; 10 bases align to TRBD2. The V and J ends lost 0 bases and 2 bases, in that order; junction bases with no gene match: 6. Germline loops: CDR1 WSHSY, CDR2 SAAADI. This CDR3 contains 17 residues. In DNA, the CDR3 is TGCGCCAGCAGTGAGTCTTGGAGCGGGGGGGTACAAGAGACCCAGTACTTC. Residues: CASSESWSGGVQETQYF.

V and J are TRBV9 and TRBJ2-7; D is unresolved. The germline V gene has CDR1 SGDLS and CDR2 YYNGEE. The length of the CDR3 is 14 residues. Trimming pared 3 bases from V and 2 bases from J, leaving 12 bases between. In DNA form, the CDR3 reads TGTGCCAGCAGCGCCTCCTCCCCGGCCTACGAGCAGTACTTC. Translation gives CASSASSPAYEQYF.

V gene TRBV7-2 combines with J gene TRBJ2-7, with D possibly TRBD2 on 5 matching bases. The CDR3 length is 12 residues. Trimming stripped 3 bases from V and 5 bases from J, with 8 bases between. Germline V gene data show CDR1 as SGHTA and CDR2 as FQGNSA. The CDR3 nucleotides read TGTGCCAGCAGCTTCGGGGATCACGAGCAGTACTTC. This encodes CASSFGDHEQYF.

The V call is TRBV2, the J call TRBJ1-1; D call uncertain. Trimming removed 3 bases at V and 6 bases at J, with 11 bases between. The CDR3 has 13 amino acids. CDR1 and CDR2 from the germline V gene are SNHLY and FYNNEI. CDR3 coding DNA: TGTGCCAGCAGTGAGGTCACGGAGGCTGAAGCTTTCTTT. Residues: CASSEVTEAEAFF.

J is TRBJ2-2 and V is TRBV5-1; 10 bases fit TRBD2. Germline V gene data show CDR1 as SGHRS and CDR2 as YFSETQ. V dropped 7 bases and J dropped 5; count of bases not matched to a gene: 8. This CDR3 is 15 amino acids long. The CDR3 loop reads CASRSGGPVTGELFF. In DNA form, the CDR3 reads TGCGCCAGCCGTAGCGGGGGGCCGGTAACCGGGGAGCTGTTTTTT.

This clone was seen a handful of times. In DNA, the CDR3 is TGTGCCAGCAGCCAAGCGGGGATTTTGGACGAGCAGTACTTC. Amino acid sequence: CASSQAGILDEQYF. The chain has TRBV2 and TRBJ2-7; 7 bases map to TRBD2. The V gene end was trimmed by 6 bases and the J gene end by 5 bases; junction bases not matched to a gene: 10. This CDR3 has 14 residues. Germline assignment: CDR1 SNHLY and CDR2 FYNNEI. Combining the CDR3 with reference TRBV2 and TRBJ2-7 gives the whole variable domain EPEVTQTPSHQVTQMGQEVILRCVPISNHLYFYWYRQILGQKVEFLVSFYNNEISEKSEIFDDQFSVERPDGSNFTLKIRSTKLEDSAMYFCASSQAGILDEQYFGPGTRLTVT.

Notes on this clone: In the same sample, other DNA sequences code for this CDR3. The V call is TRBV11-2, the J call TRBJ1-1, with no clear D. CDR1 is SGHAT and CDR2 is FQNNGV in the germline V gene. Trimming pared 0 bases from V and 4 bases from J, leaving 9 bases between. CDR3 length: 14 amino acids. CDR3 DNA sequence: TGTGCCAGCAGCTTAGAGCCCTCAGGCACTGAAGCTTTCTTT. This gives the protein CASSLEPSGTEAFF.

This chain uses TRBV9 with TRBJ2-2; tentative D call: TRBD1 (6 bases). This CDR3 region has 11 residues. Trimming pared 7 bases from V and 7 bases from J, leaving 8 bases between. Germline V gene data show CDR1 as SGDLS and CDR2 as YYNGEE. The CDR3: CASQGNGELFF. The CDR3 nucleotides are TGTGCCAGCCAGGGGAACGGGGAGCTGTTTTTT.

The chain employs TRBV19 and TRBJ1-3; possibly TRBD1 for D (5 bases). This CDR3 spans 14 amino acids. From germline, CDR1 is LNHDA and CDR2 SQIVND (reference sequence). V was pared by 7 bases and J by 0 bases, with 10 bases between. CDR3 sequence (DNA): TGTGCCAGTAAGGACACTTTCTCTGGAAACACCATATATTTT. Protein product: CASKDTFSGNTIYF.

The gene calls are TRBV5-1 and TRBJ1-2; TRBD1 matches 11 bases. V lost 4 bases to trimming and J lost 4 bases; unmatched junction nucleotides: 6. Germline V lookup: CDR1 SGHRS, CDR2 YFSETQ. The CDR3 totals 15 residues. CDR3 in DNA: TGCGCCAGCAGCCGGGACAGGGGGGCTAGCTATGGCTACACCTTC. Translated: CASSRDRGASYGYTF.

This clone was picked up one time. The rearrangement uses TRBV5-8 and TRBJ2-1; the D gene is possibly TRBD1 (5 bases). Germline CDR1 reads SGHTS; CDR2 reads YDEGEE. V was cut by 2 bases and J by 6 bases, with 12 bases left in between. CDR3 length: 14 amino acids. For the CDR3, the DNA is TGTGCCAGCAGCTTAGGACAATGGGTCAATGAGCAGTTCTTC. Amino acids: CASSLGQWVNEQFF.

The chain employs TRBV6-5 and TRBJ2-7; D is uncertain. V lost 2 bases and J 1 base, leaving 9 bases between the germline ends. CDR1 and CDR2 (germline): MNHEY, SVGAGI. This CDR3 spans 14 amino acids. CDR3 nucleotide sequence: TGTGCCAGCAGTTACGGGCCAGCTTCCTACGAGCAGTACTTC. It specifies CASSYGPASYEQYF.

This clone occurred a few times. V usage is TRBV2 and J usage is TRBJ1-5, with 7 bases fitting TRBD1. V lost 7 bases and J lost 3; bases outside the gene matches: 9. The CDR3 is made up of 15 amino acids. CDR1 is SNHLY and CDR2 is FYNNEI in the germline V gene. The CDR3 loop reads CASKTGTASNQPQHF. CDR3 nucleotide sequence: TGTGCCAGCAAGACCGGGACAGCCTCCAATCAGCCCCAGCATTTT.

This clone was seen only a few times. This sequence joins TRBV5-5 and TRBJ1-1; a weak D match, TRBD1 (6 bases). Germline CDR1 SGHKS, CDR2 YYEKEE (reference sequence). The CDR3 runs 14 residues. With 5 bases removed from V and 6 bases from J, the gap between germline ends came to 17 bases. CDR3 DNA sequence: TGTGCCAGCAGGATTGGCAGGGGTGGTTCTGAAGCTTTCTTT. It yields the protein CASRIGRGGSEAFF.

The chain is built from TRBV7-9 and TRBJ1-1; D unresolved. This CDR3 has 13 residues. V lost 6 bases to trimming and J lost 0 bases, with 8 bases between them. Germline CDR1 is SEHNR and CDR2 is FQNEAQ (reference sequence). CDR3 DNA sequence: TGTGCCAGCAGGCACGAGGTGAACACTGAAGCTTTCTTT. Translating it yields CASRHEVNTEAFF.

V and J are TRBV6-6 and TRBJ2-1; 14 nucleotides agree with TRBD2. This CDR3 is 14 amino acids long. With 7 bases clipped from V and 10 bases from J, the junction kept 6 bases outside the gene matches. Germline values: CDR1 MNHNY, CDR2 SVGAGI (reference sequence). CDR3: CASTGTSGGGEQFF. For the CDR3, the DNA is TGTGCCAGCACCGGGACTAGCGGGGGTGGGGAGCAGTTCTTC.

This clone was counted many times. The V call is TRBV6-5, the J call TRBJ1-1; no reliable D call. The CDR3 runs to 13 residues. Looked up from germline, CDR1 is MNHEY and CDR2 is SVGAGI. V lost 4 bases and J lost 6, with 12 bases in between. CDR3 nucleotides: TGTGCCAGCAGTTTGGATGCGAGCGCTGAAGCTTTCTTT. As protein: CASSLDASAEAFF.

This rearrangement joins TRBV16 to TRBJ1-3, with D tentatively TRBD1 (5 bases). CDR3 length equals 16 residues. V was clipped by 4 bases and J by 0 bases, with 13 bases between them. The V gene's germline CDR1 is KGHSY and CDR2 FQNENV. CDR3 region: CASSPVGTDSGNTIYF. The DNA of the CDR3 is TGTGCCAGCAGCCCCGTCGGGACTGACTCTGGAAACACCATATATTTT.

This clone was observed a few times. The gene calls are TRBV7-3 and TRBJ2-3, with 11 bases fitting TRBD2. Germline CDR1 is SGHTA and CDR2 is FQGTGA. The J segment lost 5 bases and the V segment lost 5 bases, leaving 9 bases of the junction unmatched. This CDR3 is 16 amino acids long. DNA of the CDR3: TGTGCCAGCAGCCCCCGTAGCGGGGGGGCCCAAGATACGCAGTATTTT. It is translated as CASSPRSGGAQDTQYF. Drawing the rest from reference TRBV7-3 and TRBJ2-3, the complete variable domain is GAGVSQTPSNKVTEKGKYVELRCDPISGHTALYWYRQSLGQGPEFLIYFQGTGAADDSGLPNDRFFAVRPEGSVSTLKIQRTERGDSAVYLCASSPRSGGAQDTQYFGPGTRLTVL.

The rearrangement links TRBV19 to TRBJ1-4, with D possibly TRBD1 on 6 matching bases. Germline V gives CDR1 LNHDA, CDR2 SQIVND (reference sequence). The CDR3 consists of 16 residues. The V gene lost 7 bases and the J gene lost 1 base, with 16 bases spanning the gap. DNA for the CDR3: TGTGCCAGTACCAAGGACAGCCTCCAAACTAATGAAAAACTGTTTTTT. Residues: CASTKDSLQTNEKLFF.

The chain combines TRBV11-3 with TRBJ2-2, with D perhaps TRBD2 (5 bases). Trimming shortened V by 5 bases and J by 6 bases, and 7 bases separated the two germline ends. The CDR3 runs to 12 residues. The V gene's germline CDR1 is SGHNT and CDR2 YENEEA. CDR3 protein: CASSPRAGELFF. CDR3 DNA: TGTGCCAGCAGCCCGCGGGCCGGGGAGCTGTTTTTT.

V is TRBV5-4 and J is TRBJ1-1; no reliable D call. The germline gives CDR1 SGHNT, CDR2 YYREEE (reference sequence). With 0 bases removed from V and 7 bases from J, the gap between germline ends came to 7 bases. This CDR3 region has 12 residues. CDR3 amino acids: CASSLGRGEAFF. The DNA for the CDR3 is TGTGCCAGCAGCTTGGGTAGAGGTGAAGCTTTCTTT.

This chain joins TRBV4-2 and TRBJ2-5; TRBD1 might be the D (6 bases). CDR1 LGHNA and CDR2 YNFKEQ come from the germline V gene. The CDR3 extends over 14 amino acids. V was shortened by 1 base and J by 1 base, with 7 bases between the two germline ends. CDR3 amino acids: CASSQGGGQETQYF. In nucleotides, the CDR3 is TGTGCCAGCAGCCAAGGAGGGGGCCAAGAGACCCAGTACTTC.